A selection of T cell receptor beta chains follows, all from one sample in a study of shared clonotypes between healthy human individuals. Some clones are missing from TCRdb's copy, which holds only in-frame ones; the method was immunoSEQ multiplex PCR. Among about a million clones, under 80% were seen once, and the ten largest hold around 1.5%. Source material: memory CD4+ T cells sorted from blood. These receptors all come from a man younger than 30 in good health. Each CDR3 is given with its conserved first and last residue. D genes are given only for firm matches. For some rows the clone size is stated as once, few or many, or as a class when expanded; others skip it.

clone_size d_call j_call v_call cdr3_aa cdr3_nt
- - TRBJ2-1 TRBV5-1 CASSLSGSNEQFF TGCGCCAGCAGCTTATCAGGGTCCAATGAGCAGTTCTTC
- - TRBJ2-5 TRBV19 CASSGTLGLETQYF TGTGCCAGTAGTGGGACCCTAGGACTTGAGACCCAGTACTTC
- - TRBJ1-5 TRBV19 CASSEQGGGNQPQHF TGTGCCAGTAGTGAACAGGGAGGCGGCAATCAGCCCCAGCATTTT
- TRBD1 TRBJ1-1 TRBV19 CASSIRQGGSGEAFF TGTGCCAGTAGTATACGACAGGGGGGATCAGGTGAAGCTTTCTTT
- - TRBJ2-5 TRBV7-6 CASSFSGPLKETQYF TGTGCCAGCAGCTTTAGCGGCCCACTTAAAGAGACCCAGTACTTC
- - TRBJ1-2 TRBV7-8 CASSPHEDGGYTF TGTGCCAGCAGCCCCCATGAAGACGGTGGCTACACCTTC
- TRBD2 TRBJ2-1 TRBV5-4 CASSSGLAGANEQFF TGTGCCAGCAGCTCGGGACTAGCGGGAGCTAATGAGCAGTTCTTC
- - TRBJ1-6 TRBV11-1 CASSHMGGNSPLHF TGTGCCAGCAGTCACATGGGGGGCAATTCACCCCTCCACTTT
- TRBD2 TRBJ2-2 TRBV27 CASSFGLAGGRNTGELFF TGTGCCAGCAGTTTCGGACTAGCGGGGGGTCGCAACACCGGGGAGCTGTTTTTT
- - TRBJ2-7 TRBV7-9 CASSSTLEQYF TGTGCCAGCAGCAGTACTCTCGAGCAGTACTTC
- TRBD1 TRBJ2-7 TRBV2 CASSSGTGVHEQYF TGTGCCAGCAGCTCCGGGACAGGGGTCCACGAGCAGTACTTC
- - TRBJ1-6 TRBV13 CASSLASQASSYNSPLHF TGTGCCAGCAGCTTAGCCTCGCAGGCCAGCTCCTATAATTCACCCCTCCACTTT
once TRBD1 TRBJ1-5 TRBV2 CASSPGQGNQPQHF TGTGCCAGCAGTCCGGGACAGGGCAATCAGCCCCAGCATTTT
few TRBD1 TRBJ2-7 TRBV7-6 CASSETGGAYEQYF TGTGCCAGCAGCGAGACAGGGGGCGCCTACGAGCAGTACTTC
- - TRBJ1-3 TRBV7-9 CASSSFLWFGVNSGNTIYF TGTGCCAGCAGCTCGTTTTTGTGGTTCGGAGTTAACTCTGGAAACACCATATATTTT
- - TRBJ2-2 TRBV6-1 CASSVTRSGELFF TGTGCCAGCAGTGTCACTCGGAGCGGGGAGCTGTTTTTT
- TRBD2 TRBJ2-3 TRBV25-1 CASSSASGGATDTQYF TGTGCCAGCAGTTCGGCTAGCGGGGGTGCCACAGATACGCAGTATTTT
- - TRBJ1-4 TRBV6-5 CASSGWIGELFF TGTGCCAGCTCGGGGTGGATCGGGGAACTGTTTTTT